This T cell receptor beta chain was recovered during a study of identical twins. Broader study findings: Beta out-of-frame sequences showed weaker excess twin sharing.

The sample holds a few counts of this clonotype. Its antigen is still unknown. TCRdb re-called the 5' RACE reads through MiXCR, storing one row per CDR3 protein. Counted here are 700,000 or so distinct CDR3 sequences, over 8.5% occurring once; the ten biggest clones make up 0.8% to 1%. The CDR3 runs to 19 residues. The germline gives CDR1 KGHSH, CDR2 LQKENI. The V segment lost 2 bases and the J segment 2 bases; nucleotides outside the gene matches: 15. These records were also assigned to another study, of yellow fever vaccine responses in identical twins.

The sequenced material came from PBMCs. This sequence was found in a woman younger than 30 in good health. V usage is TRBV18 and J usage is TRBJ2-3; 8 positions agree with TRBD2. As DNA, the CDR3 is TGTGCCAGCTCACCAATTCCAGCGGGGGCCCAGGTGGACACAGATACGCAGTATTTT. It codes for CASSPIPAGAQVDTDTQYF.